This entry lists 21 T cell receptor beta chains sequenced from one sample in a study of patients and donors after allogeneic stem cell transplantation. Via MiXCR, TCRdb re-called the RT-PCR reads, giving one row per CDR3 protein. The repertoire holds approximately 250,000 distinct CDR3 sequences, approximately 14% seen once, with 11% in the top ten. Sequenced material: blood, either unsorted or a sorted T cell fraction (not recorded which). The receptors shown here come from a human donor who was either an allogeneic HSCT recipient or a stem cell or donor lymphocyte infusion donor (not recorded which). It is not recorded whose cells these are; they may come from a transplant donor.

The V and J genes are TRBV20-1 and TRBJ2-7; D may be TRBD1 (6 bases). The CDR3 covers 15 residues. Germline CDR1 reads DFQATT; CDR2 reads SNEGSKA (reference sequence). V was cut by 5 bases and J by 5 bases, with 22 bases left in between. CDR3 protein: CSARSLRGVWNEQYF. The CDR3 DNA sequence: TGCAGTGCTCGTTCCCTCAGGGGAGTGTGGAACGAGCAGTACTTC.

Many counts were recorded for this clonotype. This chain connects TRBV5-6 to TRBJ2-2; D may be TRBD1 or TRBD2 (5 bases each). V lost 0 bases, J lost 6 bases, and 18 bases lay in between. In germline, CDR1 is SGHDT, CDR2 YYEEEE. The CDR3 has 17 residues. The chain's CDR3 is CASSLVRGPRLPGELFF. DNA for the CDR3: TGTGCCAGCAGCTTGGTTAGGGGACCACGGCTTCCCGGGGAGCTGTTTTTT.

This clonotype was observed a few times. This sequence joins TRBV28 and TRBJ2-5; TRBD1 agrees at 11 bases. The CDR3 length is 14 residues. V trimming: 6 bases; J trimming: 5 bases; junction bases outside the gene matches: 5. Germline V lookup: CDR1 MDHEN, CDR2 SYDVKM. The CDR3 loop is CASSRTGGGETQYF. CDR3 coding DNA: TGTGCCAGCAGCAGGACAGGGGGCGGGGAGACCCAGTACTTC.

This clonotype appeared many times. The chain uses TRBV7-3 and TRBJ2-1; 9 nucleotides match TRBD1. V was clipped by 6 bases and J by 6 bases; unmatched bases: 0. Germline V gene data show CDR1 as SGHTA and CDR2 as FQGTGA. CDR3 size: 12 residues. The CDR3 here is CASRGQGNEQFF. Written as DNA, the CDR3 is TGTGCCAGCAGGGGACAGGGCAATGAGCAGTTCTTC.

This clonotype was recorded many times. Written as DNA, the CDR3 is TGTGCCAGCAGCTCGAGACAGCAGACAGATACGCAGTATTTT. Its translation: CASSSRQQTDTQYF. The chain combines TRBV7-9 with TRBJ2-3, with D possibly being TRBD1 (5 bases). The V and J ends lost 4 bases and 3 bases respectively, with 11 bases between them. The germline CDR1 and CDR2 sequences are SEHNR and FQNEAQ (reference sequence). CDR3 length: 14 amino acids.

This clonotype has a handful of counts. The rearrangement uses TRBV10-3 and TRBJ2-2; 13 positions agree with TRBD2. CDR3 length: 15 residues. The V and J ends lost 4 bases and 6 bases, in that order; junction bases with no gene match: 2. The germline V gene encodes CDR1 ENHRY and CDR2 SYGVKD. CDR3 sequence (DNA): TGTGCCATCAGTGGGACTAGCGGGAGTTCCGGGGAGCTGTTTTTT. Translated, it gives CAISGTSGSSGELFF.

This clonotype was recorded at least ten times. This sequence joins TRBV28 and TRBJ2-7, with a possible D match to TRBD2 (6 bases). The germline V and J ends were trimmed by 5 bases and 7 bases, with 12 bases remaining between them. There are 12 residues in the CDR3. CDR1 is MDHEN, CDR2 SYDVKM, per germline. The CDR3, as DNA: TGTGCCAGCAGTCCGGGAGCATGGGAGCAGTACTTC. Translated: CASSPGAWEQYF.

This clonotype was observed many times. The chain has TRBV18 and TRBJ2-7, with 7 bases aligning to TRBD1. Germline V gene data show CDR1 as KGHSH and CDR2 as LQKENI. The V and J ends lost 5 bases and 6 bases, in that order; junction bases with no gene match: 13. The CDR3 runs 15 residues. CDR3 sequence (DNA): TGTGCCAGCTCAAAGGAAGACAGGGATTCCATCGAGCAGTACTTC. It is translated as CASSKEDRDSIEQYF.

At least ten counts were recorded for this clonotype. This chain links TRBV5-4 with TRBJ2-3, with TRBD2 identical over 7 bases. Germline-derived CDR1 and CDR2 are SGHNT and YYREEE (reference sequence). The CDR3 extends over 13 amino acids. Trimming removed 3 bases from V and 5 bases from J; junction bases left unmatched: 3. CDR3 nucleotides: TGTGCCAGCAGCTCGGGCGGGGGAGATACGCAGTATTTT. This gives the protein CASSSGGGDTQYF. The variable domain in full, completed from reference TRBV5-4 and TRBJ2-3, reads ETGVTQSPTHLIKTRGQQVTLRCSSQSGHNTVSWYQQALGQGPQFIFQYYREEENGRGNFPPRFSGLQFPNYSSELNVNALELDDSALYLCASSSGGGDTQYFGPGTRLTVL.

The table lists this clonotype with many counts. The gene calls are TRBV5-1 and TRBJ2-1; TRBD2 is a possible D gene (6 bases). V gave up 4 bases and J gave up 7 bases, with 18 bases separating them. The germline V gene encodes CDR1 SGHRS and CDR2 YFSETQ. The CDR3 runs 15 residues. This CDR3 reads CASSATAGNHNEQFF. The CDR3 bases are TGCGCCAGCAGCGCGACGGCGGGGAATCATAATGAGCAGTTCTTC. Full variable domain (missing parts from reference TRBV5-1 and TRBJ2-1): KAGVTQTPRYLIKTRGQQVTLSCSPISGHRSVSWYQQTPGQGLQFLFEYFSETQRNKGNFPGRFSGRQFSNSRSEMNVSTLELGDSALYLCASSATAGNHNEQFFGPGTRLTVL.

This clonotype occurred a few times. The chain has TRBV20-1 and TRBJ2-3; no reliable D call. The CDR3 sequence is 15 residues long. V gave up 1 base and J gave up 0 bases, with 11 bases separating them. The germline V gene encodes CDR1 DFQATT and CDR2 SNEGSKA (reference sequence). CDR3 sequence: CSARVADTSTDTQYF. Here the CDR3 DNA reads TGCAGTGCTAGAGTCGCTGATACTAGCACAGATACGCAGTATTTT.

The chain employs TRBV7-3 and TRBJ1-6; D is undetermined. This CDR3 is built from 13 residues. Germline CDR1 and CDR2: SGHTA and FQGTGA. The V end was cut by 0 bases, the J end by 10 bases, with 7 bases between. CDR3 region: CASSLTAGSPLHF. CDR3 sequence (DNA): TGTGCCAGCAGCTTAACTGCCGGATCACCCCTCCACTTT. The complete variable domain, with remaining parts taken from reference TRBV7-3 and TRBJ1-6, reads GAGVSQTPSNKVTEKGKYVELRCDPISGHTALYWYRQSLGQGPEFLIYFQGTGAADDSGLPNDRFFAVRPEGSVSTLKIQRTERGDSAVYLCASSLTAGSPLHFGNGTRLTVT.

J is TRBJ2-3 and V is TRBV11-2; TRBD2 agrees at 9 bases. The CDR3 loop spans 18 amino acids. CDR1 is SGHAT, CDR2 FQNNGV, per germline. V lost 4 bases to trimming and J lost 0 bases; unmatched junction nucleotides: 11. CDR3 bases: TGTGCCAGCAGCTACCCTCTCAGCGGGGGGTCGAGCACAGATACGCAGTATTTT. Residues: CASSYPLSGGSSTDTQYF.

The rearrangement uses TRBV6-5 and TRBJ1-2; no reliable D call. Between the trimmed V and J ends, which lost 6 bases and 8 bases, there was a span of 13 bases. Germline CDR1 MNHEY, CDR2 SVGAGI. This CDR3 contains 12 residues. CDR3 bases: TGTGCCAGCAGCCGACCTTCTGGGGGCTACACCTTC. This sequence encodes CASSRPSGGYTF.

This clonotype was counted only a few times. This chain links TRBV27 with TRBJ1-4; no reliable D call. Germline V gene lookup returns CDR1 MNHEY and CDR2 SMNVEV (reference sequence). The CDR3 runs 15 residues. Trimming pared 5 bases from V and 7 bases from J, leaving 17 bases between. CDR3 region: CASSHWSGGGEKLFF. CDR3 DNA sequence: TGTGCCAGCAGTCATTGGTCCGGCGGAGGTGAAAAACTGTTTTTT.

The table lists this clonotype with a few counts. The V call is TRBV25-1, the J call TRBJ1-2; 10 bases line up with TRBD1. V shed 6 bases, J shed 5 bases, and the junction held 9 bases outside the gene matches. The V gene's germline CDR1 is MGHDK and CDR2 SYGVNS. The CDR3 has 15 amino acids. CDR3 loop: CASSERLGQGYGYTF. As DNA, the CDR3 is TGTGCCAGCAGCGAGAGATTGGGACAGGGGTATGGCTACACCTTC.

This clonotype was counted many times. The chain joins TRBV20-1 to TRBJ1-1; D possibly corresponds to TRBD1 (5 bases). The CDR3 totals 13 residues. Between the trimmed V and J ends, which lost 3 bases and 3 bases, there was a span of 11 bases. Germline V gene lookup returns CDR1 DFQATT and CDR2 SNEGSKA (reference sequence). CDR3 DNA: TGCAGTGCTAGTTTAACCAGGGACACTGAAGCTTTCTTT. This encodes CSASLTRDTEAFF.

This clonotype was counted ten times or more. This chain links TRBV5-5 with TRBJ1-4; no clear D gene. Trimming removed 1 base at V and 8 bases at J, with 9 bases between. Looked up from germline, CDR1 is SGHKS and CDR2 is YYEKEE (reference sequence). The CDR3 runs 13 residues. This CDR3 reads CASSLFFEEKLFF. The CDR3, as DNA: TGTGCCAGCAGCTTGTTTTTTGAAGAAAAACTGTTTTTT.

A few counts support this clonotype. This rearrangement joins TRBV20-1 to TRBJ2-7; 9 nucleotides agree with TRBD1. In germline, CDR1 is DFQATT, CDR2 SNEGSKA (reference sequence). After removal of 4 bases from V and 1 base from J, the junction contained 5 bases not matched to a gene. The CDR3 totals 14 residues. CDR3 in amino acids: CSAKNRGLSYEQYF. CDR3 nucleotide sequence: TGCAGTGCTAAAAACAGGGGGCTGTCCTACGAGCAGTACTTC.

The chain is built from TRBV6-6 and TRBJ2-1; TRBD1 is a possible D gene (5 bases). The germline V gene has CDR1 MNHNY and CDR2 SVGAGI (reference sequence). CDR3 length: 11 amino acids. The ends were cut back, 2 bases at V and 10 bases at J, with 6 bases in the middle. CDR3 loop: CASSYDREQFF. The CDR3 nucleotides are TGTGCCAGCAGTTACGACAGAGAGCAGTTCTTC.

The J gene is TRBJ2-1, the V gene TRBV19, with TRBD1 matching 12 bases. CDR1 LNHDA and CDR2 SQIVND come from the germline V gene (reference sequence). The CDR3 length is 19 residues. J lost 0 bases, V lost 3 bases, and 9 bases had no gene match. The CDR3 protein is CASSMRGQGARRSYNEQFF. In DNA form, the CDR3 reads TGTGCCAGTAGTATGAGGGGACAGGGGGCTCGTCGCTCCTACAATGAGCAGTTCTTC.